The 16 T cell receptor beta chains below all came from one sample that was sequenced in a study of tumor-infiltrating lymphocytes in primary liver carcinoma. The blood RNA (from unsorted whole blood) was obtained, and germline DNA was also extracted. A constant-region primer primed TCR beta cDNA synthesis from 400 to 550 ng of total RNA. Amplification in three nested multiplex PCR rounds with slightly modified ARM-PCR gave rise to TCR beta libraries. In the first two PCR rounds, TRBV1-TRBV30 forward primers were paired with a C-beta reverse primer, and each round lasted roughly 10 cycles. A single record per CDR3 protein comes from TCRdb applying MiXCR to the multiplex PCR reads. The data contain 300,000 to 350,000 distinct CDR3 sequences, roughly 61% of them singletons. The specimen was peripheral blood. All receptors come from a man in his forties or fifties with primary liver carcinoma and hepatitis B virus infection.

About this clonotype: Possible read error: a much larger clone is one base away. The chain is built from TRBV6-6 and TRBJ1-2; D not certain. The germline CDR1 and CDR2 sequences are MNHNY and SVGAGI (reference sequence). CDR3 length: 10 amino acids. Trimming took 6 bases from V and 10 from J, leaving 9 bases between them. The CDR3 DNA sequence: TGTGCCAGCAGCAGAGATGACTACACCTTC. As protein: CASSRDDYTF.

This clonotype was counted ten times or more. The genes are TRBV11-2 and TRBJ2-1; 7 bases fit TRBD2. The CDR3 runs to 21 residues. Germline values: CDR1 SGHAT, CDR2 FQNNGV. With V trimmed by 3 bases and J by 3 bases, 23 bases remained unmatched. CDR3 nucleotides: TGTGCCAGCAGCTTCAAGCATGGGTTGGGGCGGGAGTGGTGGAACTACAATGAGCAGTTCTTC. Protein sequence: CASSFKHGLGREWWNYNEQFF. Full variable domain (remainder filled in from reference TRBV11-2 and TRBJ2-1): EAGVAQSPRYKIIEKRQSVAFWCNPISGHATLYWYQQILGQGPKLLIQFQNNGVVDDSQLPKDRFSAERLKGVDSTLKIQPAKLEDSAVYLCASSFKHGLGREWWNYNEQFFGPGTRLTVL.

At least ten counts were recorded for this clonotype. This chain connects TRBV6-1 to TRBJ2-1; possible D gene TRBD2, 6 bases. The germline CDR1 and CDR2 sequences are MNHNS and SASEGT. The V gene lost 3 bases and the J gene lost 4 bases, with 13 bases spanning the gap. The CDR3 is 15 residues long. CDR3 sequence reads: CASSDRGDSYNEQFF. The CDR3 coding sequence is TGTGCCAGCAGTGATCGTGGGGACTCTTACAATGAGCAGTTCTTC.

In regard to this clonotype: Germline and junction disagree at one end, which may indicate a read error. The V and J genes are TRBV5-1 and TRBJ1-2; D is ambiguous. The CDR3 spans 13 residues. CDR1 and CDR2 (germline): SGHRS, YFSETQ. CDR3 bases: TGCGCCAGCAACTTGTCGGTTTCAAGTGGTTACACCTTC. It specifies CASNLSVSSGYTF.

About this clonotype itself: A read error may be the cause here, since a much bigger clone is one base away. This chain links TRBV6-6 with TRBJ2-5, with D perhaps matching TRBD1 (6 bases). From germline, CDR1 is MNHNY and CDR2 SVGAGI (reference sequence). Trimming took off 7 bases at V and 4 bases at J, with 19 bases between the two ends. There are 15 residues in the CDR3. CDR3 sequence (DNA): TGTGCCAGCAACTGGGGGCAGGGTCTTCGAGAGACCCAGTACTTC. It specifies CASNWGQGLRETQYF.

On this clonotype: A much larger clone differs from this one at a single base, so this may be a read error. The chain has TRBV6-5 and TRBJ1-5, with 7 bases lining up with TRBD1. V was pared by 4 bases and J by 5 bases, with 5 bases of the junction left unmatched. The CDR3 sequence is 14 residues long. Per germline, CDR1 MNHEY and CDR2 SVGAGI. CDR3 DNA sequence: TGTGCCAGCAGTTCCCGGGACAGTGATCAGCCCCAGCATTTT. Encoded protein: CASSSRDSDQPQHF.

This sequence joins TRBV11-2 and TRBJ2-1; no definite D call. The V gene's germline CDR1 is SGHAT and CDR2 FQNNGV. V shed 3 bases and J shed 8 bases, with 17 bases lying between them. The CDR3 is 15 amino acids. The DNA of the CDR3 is TGTGCCAGCAGCTTGTCTAGTACCCTCTCCCATGAGCAGTTCTTC. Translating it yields CASSLSSTLSHEQFF.

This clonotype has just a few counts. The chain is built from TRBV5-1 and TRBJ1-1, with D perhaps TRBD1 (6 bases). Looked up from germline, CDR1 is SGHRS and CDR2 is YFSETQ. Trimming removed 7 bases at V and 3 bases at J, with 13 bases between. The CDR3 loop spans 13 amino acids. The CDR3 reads CASGQGLDTEAFF. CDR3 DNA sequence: TGCGCCAGCGGCCAGGGGCTGGACACTGAAGCTTTCTTT.

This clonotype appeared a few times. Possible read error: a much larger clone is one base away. CDR3 loop: CVISRLAEETQYF. CDR3 DNA sequence: TGTGTCATCTCCCGGCTAGCTGAAGAGACCCAGTACTTC. The V call is TRBV6-1, the J call TRBJ2-5; D is possibly TRBD2 (5 bases). This CDR3 contains 13 residues. Germline lookup yields CDR1 MNHNS and CDR2 SASEGT.

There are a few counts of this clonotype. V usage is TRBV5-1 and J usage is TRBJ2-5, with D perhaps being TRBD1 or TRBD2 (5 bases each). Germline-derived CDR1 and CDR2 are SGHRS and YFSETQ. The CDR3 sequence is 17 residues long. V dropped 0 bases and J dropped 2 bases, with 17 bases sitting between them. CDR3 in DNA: TGCGCCAGCAGCTTGGCCGGACTGGGGACGGGGCAAGAGACCCAGTACTTC. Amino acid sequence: CASSLAGLGTGQETQYF.

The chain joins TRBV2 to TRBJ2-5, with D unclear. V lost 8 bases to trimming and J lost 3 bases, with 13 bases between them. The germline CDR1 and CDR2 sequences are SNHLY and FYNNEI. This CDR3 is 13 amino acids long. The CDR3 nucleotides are TGTGCCAGCTGCCTTGACTTAGAAGAGACCCAGTACTTC. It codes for CASCLDLEETQYF. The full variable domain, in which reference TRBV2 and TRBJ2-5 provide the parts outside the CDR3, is EPEVTQTPSHQVTQMGQEVILRCVPISNHLYFYWYRQILGQKVEFLVSFYNNEISEKSEIFDDQFSVERPDGSNFTLKIRSTKLEDSAMYFCASCLDLEETQYFGPGTRLLVL.

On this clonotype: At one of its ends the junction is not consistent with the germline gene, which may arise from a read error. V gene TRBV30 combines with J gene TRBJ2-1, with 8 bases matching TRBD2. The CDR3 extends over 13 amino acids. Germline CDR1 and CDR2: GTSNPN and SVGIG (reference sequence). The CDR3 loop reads CAWMLAGGNVQFF. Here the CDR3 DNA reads TGTGCCTGGATGCTAGCGGGTGGTAATGTGCAGTTCTTC.

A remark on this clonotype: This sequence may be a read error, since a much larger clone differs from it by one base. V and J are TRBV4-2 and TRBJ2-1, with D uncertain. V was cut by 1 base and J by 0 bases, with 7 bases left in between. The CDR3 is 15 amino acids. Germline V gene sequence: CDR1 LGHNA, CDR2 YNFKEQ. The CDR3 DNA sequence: TGTGCCAGCAGCCAAGGTACCATCTCCTACAATGAGCAGTTCTTC. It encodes CASSQGTISYNEQFF.

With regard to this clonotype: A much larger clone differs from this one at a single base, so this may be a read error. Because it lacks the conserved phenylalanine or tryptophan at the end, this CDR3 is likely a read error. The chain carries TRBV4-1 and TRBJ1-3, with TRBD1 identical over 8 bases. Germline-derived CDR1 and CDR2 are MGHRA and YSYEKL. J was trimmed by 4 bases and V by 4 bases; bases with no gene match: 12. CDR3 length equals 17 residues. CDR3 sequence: CASSRLRDRQAGNTIYS. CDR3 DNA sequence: TGCGCCAGCAGCCGACTCCGGGACAGGCAGGCGGGAAACACCATATATTCT.

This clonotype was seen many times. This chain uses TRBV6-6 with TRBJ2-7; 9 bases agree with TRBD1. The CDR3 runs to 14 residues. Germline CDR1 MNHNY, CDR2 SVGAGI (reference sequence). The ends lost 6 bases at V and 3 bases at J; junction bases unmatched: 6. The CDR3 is CASSAGTGIYEQYF. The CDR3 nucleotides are TGTGCCAGCAGCGCCGGGACAGGGATCTACGAGCAGTACTTC.

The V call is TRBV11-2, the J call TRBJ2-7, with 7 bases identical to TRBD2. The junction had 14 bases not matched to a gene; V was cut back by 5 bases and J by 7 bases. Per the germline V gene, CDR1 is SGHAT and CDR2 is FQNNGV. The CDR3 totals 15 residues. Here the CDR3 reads CASSQTMGGVGEQYF. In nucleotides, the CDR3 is TGTGCCAGCAGCCAAACGATGGGAGGGGTAGGGGAGCAGTACTTC.